This TCR beta chain was captured by sequencing in a study of early T cells in non-severe SARS-CoV-2 infection. The overall study: Whole-blood bulk RNA, unsorted, was sequenced, and chains were unpaired. Study-level points and caveats: Anti-spike CD8 responses were favored by VDJdb matching, which missed private and CD4 specificities.

Trimming shortened V by 6 bases and J by 2 bases, and 5 bases separated the two germline ends. This CDR3 is built from 12 residues. Per germline, CDR1 LNHDA and CDR2 SQIVND (reference sequence). There are many counts of this clonotype. What it binds is not known. cDNA molecules, individually, were tagged with unique molecular identifiers. TCRdb independently ran MiXCR on the 5' RACE reads; one entry per CDR3 protein. The repertoire holds about 25,000 distinct CDR3 sequences, with about 4.5% as singletons. Specimen: whole blood. The receptor comes from an adult who was a healthcare worker with PCR-confirmed SARS-CoV-2 infection or an uninfected control (not recorded which). The chain uses TRBV19 and TRBJ1-5; D call uncertain. CDR3 region: CASRKGNQPQHF. CDR3 nucleotide sequence: TGTGCCAGTAGAAAGGGCAATCAGCCCCAGCATTTT.